The 24 T cell receptor beta chains given below trace back to one sample, sequenced in a study of Ad26.COV2.S vaccination and SARS-CoV-2 variants. Treatment in this sample: 15 to 20 received Ad26.COV2.S at low or high dose, single or two shots; five or six received placebo; per-sample allocation not given. Sampling happened 63 days after the first vaccine or placebo injection. Using immunoSEQ multiplex PCR, the repertoire was profiled, and TCRdb retains in-frame clones only, with some absent. Of approximately 410,000 clones in the sample, 70% to 90% are singletons; the top ten hold around 3.6%. The material was peripheral blood, obtained in a trial of Ad26.COV2.S vaccine versus placebo. The receptors stem from a person between 18 and 65 years old who received the Ad26.COV2.S COVID-19 vaccine or a placebo.

The chain links TRBV4-1 to TRBJ2-3, with D perhaps matching TRBD2 (5 bases). CDR1 is MGHRA and CDR2 is YSYEKL in the germline V gene. The CDR3 consists of 15 residues. Trimming left V 4 bases short and J 2 bases short, with 13 bases between. DNA of the CDR3: TGCGCCAGCAGCCTGTTACCGGGGTACACAGATACGCAGTATTTT. The encoded protein is CASSLLPGYTDTQYF.

V and J are TRBV6-1 and TRBJ2-7, with a possible D match to TRBD2 (7 bases). The CDR3 loop spans 17 amino acids. V dropped 4 bases and J dropped 0 bases, with 19 bases sitting between them. Germline V lookup: CDR1 MNHNS, CDR2 SASEGT. CDR3 region: CASSARGAGVGSYEQYF. DNA for the CDR3: TGTGCCAGCAGTGCCCGGGGGGCGGGGGTTGGCTCCTACGAGCAGTACTTC.

This clone was observed a handful of times. CDR3 loop: CAIVGGETGGLLVYGYTF. CDR3 coding DNA: TGTGCCATCGTAGGGGGAGAGACAGGGGGCTTGTTGGTCTATGGCTACACCTTC. The chain is built from TRBV10-3 and TRBJ1-2, with 10 bases lining up with TRBD1. The CDR3 spans 18 residues. Trimming cost V 8 bases and J 4 bases; bases outside gene matches: 19. The germline V gene encodes CDR1 ENHRY and CDR2 SYGVKD.

The chain joins TRBV3-1 (or the pseudogene TRBV3-2) to TRBJ1-1, with D unresolved. Germline-derived CDR1 and CDR2 are LGHDT and YNNKEL (reference sequence). V was shortened by 4 bases and J by 2 bases, with 20 bases between the two germline ends. CDR3 size: 17 residues. Here the CDR3 reads CASSLSNTGPRNTEAFF. Here the CDR3 DNA reads TGTGCCAGCAGCCTTAGTAATACCGGGCCCCGTAACACTGAAGCTTTCTTT.

A remark on this clone: Distinct nucleotide sequences in the sample also encode this CDR3. The chain couples TRBV5-1 to TRBJ2-7, with D possibly matching TRBD1 (7 bases). Trimming took 0 bases from V and 4 from J, leaving 14 bases between them. Germline loops: CDR1 SGHRS, CDR2 YFSETQ. This CDR3 comprises 15 residues. For the CDR3, the DNA is TGCGCCAGCAGCTTGGTGGCAGGGGGGACGTACGAGCAGTACTTC. It translates to CASSLVAGGTYEQYF.

This sequence joins TRBV7-3 and TRBJ2-3; TRBD2 matches 10 bases. Germline V gene data show CDR1 as SGHTA and CDR2 as FQGTGA. This CDR3 is 14 amino acids long. Losses at the gene ends were 5 bases for V and 6 bases for J; bases not matched to a gene: 5. For the CDR3, the DNA is TGTGCCAGCAGCCCGGGACTAGCGTCTGATACGCAGTATTTT. This codes for CASSPGLASDTQYF.

CDR3 nucleotides: TGTGCCAGCAGCTCCCGGCTAGCGGGTTCCCAAGAGACCCAGTACTTC. It translates to CASSSRLAGSQETQYF. The chain recombines TRBV11-1 with TRBJ2-5, with 8 bases lining up with TRBD2. J gave up 1 base and V 4 bases, and 8 bases lay outside the gene matches. The CDR3 runs 16 residues. Germline loops: CDR1 SGHAT, CDR2 FQDESV (reference sequence).

As DNA, the CDR3 is TGCGCCAGCAGCTTAGGGGTGGCGCCGGGGAAGAGGGAGACCCAGTACTTC. This gives the protein CASSLGVAPGKRETQYF. The gene calls are TRBV5-1 and TRBJ2-5; D may match TRBD1 or TRBD2 (5 bases each). The V and J ends lost 2 bases and 5 bases respectively, with 22 bases between them. Germline CDR1 is SGHRS and CDR2 is YFSETQ. The CDR3 runs 17 residues. The full variable domain, with the rest looked up from reference TRBV5-1 and TRBJ2-5, is KAGVTQTPRYLIKTRGQQVTLSCSPISGHRSVSWYQQTPGQGLQFLFEYFSETQRNKGNFPGRFSGRQFSNSRSEMNVSTLELGDSALYLCASSLGVAPGKRETQYFGPGTRLLVL.

The gene calls are TRBV6-2 or TRBV6-3 and TRBJ2-7, with D perhaps TRBD1 or TRBD2 (5 bases each). The CDR3 loop spans 15 amino acids. CDR1 and CDR2 (germline): MNHEY, SVGEGT. V was trimmed by 0 bases and J by 6 bases, leaving 15 bases between them. CDR3 bases: TGTGCCAGCAGTTACTCCTTAGATGAGGGGTCCGAGCAGTACTTC. This gives the protein CASSYSLDEGSEQYF.

V and J are TRBV3-1 (or the pseudogene TRBV3-2) and TRBJ2-7; D uncertain. Germline assignment: CDR1 LGHDT and CDR2 YNNKEL (reference sequence). The CDR3 sequence is 13 residues long. Trimming took 2 bases from V and 2 from J, leaving 7 bases between them. The CDR3 spells CASSQNRAYEQYF. The CDR3 DNA follows: TGTGCCAGCAGCCAAAACAGAGCCTACGAGCAGTACTTC.

A single count supports this clone. The chain uses TRBV6-5 and TRBJ2-3; TRBD2 might be the D (6 bases). V shed 7 bases and J shed 1 base, with 15 bases lying between them. CDR1 is MNHEY, CDR2 SVGAGI, per germline. This CDR3 has 15 amino acids. The CDR3 spells CASNRGIGGTDTQYF. For the CDR3, the DNA is TGTGCCAGCAACCGGGGGATAGGGGGCACAGATACGCAGTATTTT.

The chain employs TRBV6-5 and TRBJ1-6; 9 nucleotides match TRBD1. Germline trimming cut 0 bases from V and 6 bases from J; bases unmatched to any gene: 3. Germline assignment: CDR1 MNHEY and CDR2 SVGAGI. There are 16 residues in the CDR3. The CDR3 sequence: CASSYSQGAFNSPLHF. CDR3 nucleotide sequence: TGTGCCAGCAGTTACTCACAGGGGGCCTTTAATTCACCCCTCCACTTT.

The chain joins TRBV6-2 or TRBV6-3 to TRBJ1-1, with D possibly TRBD1 on 5 matching bases. Trimming stripped 6 bases from V and 7 bases from J, with 18 bases between. This CDR3 comprises 14 residues. Germline CDR1 and CDR2: MNHEY and SVGEGT. The CDR3 spells CASSLYRGGFEAFF. The CDR3 DNA reads TGTGCCAGCAGCCTATATCGGGGCGGTTTTGAAGCTTTCTTT.

The chain carries TRBV7-2 and TRBJ2-3; D is possibly TRBD2 (5 bases). Germline CDR1 is SGHTA and CDR2 is FQGNSA. Trimming pared 5 bases from V and 2 bases from J, leaving 26 bases between. The CDR3 runs to 19 residues. CDR3 sequence (DNA): TGTGCCAGCAGCGCCCGGGGTAGGAGGCGACCTGACGTCACAGATACGCAGTATTTT. Protein sequence: CASSARGRRRPDVTDTQYF.

This chain connects TRBV6-2 or TRBV6-3 to TRBJ2-5; 8 nucleotides align to TRBD1. With 5 bases clipped from V and 2 bases from J, the junction kept 1 base outside the gene matches. This CDR3 region has 13 residues. CDR1 MNHEY and CDR2 SVGEGT come from the germline V gene. CDR3 in amino acids: CASSDRGQETQYF. The CDR3 coding sequence is TGTGCCAGCAGTGACAGGGGTCAAGAGACCCAGTACTTC.

The chain links TRBV7-9 to TRBJ2-1; D gene unclear. This CDR3 has 15 residues. Germline CDR1 SEHNR, CDR2 FQNEAQ (reference sequence). V was clipped by 5 bases and J by 0 bases, with 11 bases between them. The CDR3 bases are TGTGCCAGCAGCCCAGACCTGAGCTCCTACAATGAGCAGTTCTTC. The encoded protein is CASSPDLSSYNEQFF.

The CDR3 sequence is CASTIYERGNTGELFF. For the CDR3, the DNA is TGTGCCAGCACCATTTACGAGCGGGGTAACACCGGGGAGCTGTTTTTT. The J gene is TRBJ2-2, the V gene TRBV5-4; the match to TRBD2 covers 7 bases. Germline V gene lookup returns CDR1 SGHNT and CDR2 YYREEE (reference sequence). V trimming: 6 bases; J trimming: 2 bases; junction bases outside the gene matches: 10. The CDR3 is made up of 16 amino acids.

The gene calls are TRBV5-8 and TRBJ1-5, with D perhaps matching TRBD1 (6 bases). Deletions cut 0 bases from V and 6 bases from J, with 10 bases between. CDR1 and CDR2 from the germline V gene are SGHTS and YDEGEE. The CDR3 length is 14 residues. The CDR3 DNA reads TGTGCCAGCAGCTTGGGCGGGGGCGGTCAGCCCCAGCATTTT. Encoded protein: CASSLGGGGQPQHF.

The DNA for the CDR3 is TGTGCCATCAGTGATGACTCGCGTGGCACAGATACGCAGTATTTT. Protein sequence: CAISDDSRGTDTQYF. The V call is TRBV10-3, the J call TRBJ2-3; D unresolved. This CDR3 has 15 amino acids. Germline CDR1 and CDR2: ENHRY and SYGVKD. Trimming removed 3 bases at V and 1 base at J, with 11 bases between.

This clone occurred a few times. CDR3 region: CASSHRQGPTRKLFF. The CDR3 region has the DNA TGTGCCAGCAGCCACCGACAGGGGCCAACCAGAAAACTGTTTTTT. This chain joins TRBV3-1 (or the pseudogene TRBV3-2) and TRBJ1-4; 8 bases are a match to TRBD1. CDR1 and CDR2 from the germline V gene are LGHDT and YNNKEL (reference sequence). The J segment lost 10 bases and the V segment lost 3 bases, leaving 10 bases of the junction unmatched. The length of the CDR3 is 15 residues.

The V and J genes are TRBV28 and TRBJ1-6, with a possible D match to TRBD1 (6 bases). The CDR3 consists of 13 residues. The ends were cut back, 5 bases at V and 7 bases at J, with 9 bases in the middle. Per the germline V gene, CDR1 is MDHEN and CDR2 is SYDVKM. CDR3 in DNA: TGTGCCAGCAGTGACAGGCCAAATTCACCCCTCCACTTT. Translated: CASSDRPNSPLHF.

The rearrangement links TRBV6-5 to TRBJ1-2; the D is unclear. The germline gives CDR1 MNHEY, CDR2 SVGAGI. The CDR3 consists of 13 residues. The V and J ends lost 6 bases and 0 bases respectively, with 8 bases between them. The CDR3 region has the DNA TGTGCCAGCAGGTGGGCTTCTAACTATGGCTACACCTTC. Translating gives CASRWASNYGYTF.

The rearrangement links TRBV5-4 to TRBJ1-6; D is undetermined. This CDR3 comprises 13 residues. Trimming removed 4 bases at V and 8 bases at J, with 10 bases between. Germline CDR1 reads SGHNT; CDR2 reads YYREEE (reference sequence). The CDR3 sequence is CASSIRTYSPLHF. CDR3 in DNA: TGTGCCAGCAGCATACGGACGTATTCACCCCTCCACTTT.

The chain links TRBV29-1 to TRBJ1-2; perhaps TRBD1 as D (5 bases). The V end lost 7 bases, the J end lost 8 bases, and 20 bases lay between the germline ends. The CDR3 runs to 13 residues. CDR1 is SQVTM, CDR2 ANQGSEA, per germline. As DNA, the CDR3 is TGCAGCGCCGACGGAGGGGCGTCTGGGGGCTACACCTTC. Its translation is CSADGGASGGYTF.